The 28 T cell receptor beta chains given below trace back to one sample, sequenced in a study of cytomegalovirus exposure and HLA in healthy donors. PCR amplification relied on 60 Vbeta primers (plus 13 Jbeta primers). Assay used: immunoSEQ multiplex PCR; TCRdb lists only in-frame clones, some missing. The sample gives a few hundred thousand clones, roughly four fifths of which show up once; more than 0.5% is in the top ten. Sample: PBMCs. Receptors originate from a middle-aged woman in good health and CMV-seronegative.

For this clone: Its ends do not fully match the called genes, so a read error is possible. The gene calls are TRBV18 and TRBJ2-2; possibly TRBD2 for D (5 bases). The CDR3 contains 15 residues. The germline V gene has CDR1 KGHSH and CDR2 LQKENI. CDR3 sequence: CASSPRTGNTGELLF. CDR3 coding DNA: TGTGCCAGCTCACCACGGACGGGGAACACCGGGGAGCTGCTTTTT.

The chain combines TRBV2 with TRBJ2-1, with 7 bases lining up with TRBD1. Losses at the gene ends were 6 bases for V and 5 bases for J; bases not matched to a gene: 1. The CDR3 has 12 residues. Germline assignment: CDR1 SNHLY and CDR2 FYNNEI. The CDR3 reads CASRGTDNEQFF. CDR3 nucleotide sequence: TGTGCCAGCAGGGGGACAGACAATGAGCAGTTCTTC.

The CDR3 region is CASSWTRNEQYF. The CDR3 nucleotides are TGTGCCAGCAGTTGGACTAGGAACGAGCAGTACTTC. The rearrangement links TRBV2 to TRBJ2-7, with 7 bases lining up with TRBD2. Germline assignment: CDR1 SNHLY and CDR2 FYNNEI. Trimming removed 5 bases from V and 5 bases from J; junction bases left unmatched: 3. CDR3 length equals 12 residues.

Written as DNA, the CDR3 is TGTGCCAGTAGTCGCGAACAAACGAGGGGCAATCAGCCCCAGCATTTT. It is translated as CASSREQTRGNQPQHF. V usage is TRBV19 and J usage is TRBJ1-5, with D uncertain. The CDR3 has 16 residues. Trimming took off 5 bases at V and 2 bases at J, with 16 bases between the two ends. In germline, CDR1 is LNHDA, CDR2 SQIVND (reference sequence).

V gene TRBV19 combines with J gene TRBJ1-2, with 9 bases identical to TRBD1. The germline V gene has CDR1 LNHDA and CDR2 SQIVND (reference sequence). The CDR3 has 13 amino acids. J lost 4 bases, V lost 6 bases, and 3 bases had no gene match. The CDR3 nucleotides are TGTGCCAGTAGGGACAGGGGAACCTATGGCTACACCTTC. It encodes CASRDRGTYGYTF. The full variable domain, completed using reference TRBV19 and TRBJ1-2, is DGGITQSPKYLFRKEGQNVTLSCEQNLNHDAMYWYRQDPGQGLRLIYYSQIVNDFQKGDIAEGYSVSREKKESFPLTVTSAQKNPTAFYLCASRDRGTYGYTFGSGTRLTVV.

The CDR3 sequence is CASSLPGQASYEQYF. CDR3 sequence (DNA): TGTGCCAGCTCGCTTCCGGGACAGGCCTCCTACGAGCAGTACTTC. V is TRBV6-5 and J is TRBJ2-7, with 8 bases that match TRBD1. J gave up 0 bases and V 8 bases, and 9 bases lay outside the gene matches. The CDR3 sequence is 15 residues long. CDR1 is MNHEY, CDR2 SVGAGI, per germline.

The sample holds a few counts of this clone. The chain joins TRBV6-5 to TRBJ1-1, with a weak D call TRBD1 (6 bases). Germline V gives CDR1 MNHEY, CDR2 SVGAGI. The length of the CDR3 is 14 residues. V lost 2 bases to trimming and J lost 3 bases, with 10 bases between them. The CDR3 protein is CASSYLRTDTEAFF. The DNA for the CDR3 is TGTGCCAGCAGTTACCTCAGGACAGACACTGAAGCTTTCTTT.

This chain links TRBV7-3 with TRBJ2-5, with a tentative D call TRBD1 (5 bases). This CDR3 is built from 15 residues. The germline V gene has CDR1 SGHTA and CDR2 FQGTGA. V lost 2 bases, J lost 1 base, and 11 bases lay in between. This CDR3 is CASSLGAETQETQYF. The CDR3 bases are TGTGCCAGCAGCTTAGGGGCAGAGACCCAAGAGACCCAGTACTTC.

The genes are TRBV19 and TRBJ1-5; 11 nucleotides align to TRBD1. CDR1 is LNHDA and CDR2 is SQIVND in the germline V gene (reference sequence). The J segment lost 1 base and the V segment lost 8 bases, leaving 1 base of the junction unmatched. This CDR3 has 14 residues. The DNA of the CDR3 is TGTGCCAGTGGGACAGGGGGAAGCAATCAGCCCCAGCATTTT. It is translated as CASGTGGSNQPQHF.

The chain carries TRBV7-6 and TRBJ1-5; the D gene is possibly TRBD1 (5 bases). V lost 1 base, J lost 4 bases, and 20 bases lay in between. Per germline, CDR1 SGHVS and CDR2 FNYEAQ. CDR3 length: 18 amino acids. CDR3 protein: CASSLGPPGPASNQPQHF. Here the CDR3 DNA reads TGTGCCAGCAGCTTAGGCCCCCCAGGGCCCGCATCAAATCAGCCCCAGCATTTT. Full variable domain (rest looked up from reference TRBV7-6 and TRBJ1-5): GAGVSQSPRYKVTKRGQDVALRCDPISGHVSLYWYRQALGQGPEFLTYFNYEAQQDKSGLPNDRFSAERPEGSISTLTIQRTEQRDSAMYRCASSLGPPGPASNQPQHFGDGTRLSIL.

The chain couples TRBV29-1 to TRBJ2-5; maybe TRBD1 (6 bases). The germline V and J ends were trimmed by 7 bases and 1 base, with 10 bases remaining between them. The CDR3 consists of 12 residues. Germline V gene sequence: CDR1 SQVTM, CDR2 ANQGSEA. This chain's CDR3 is CSGRTAQETQYF. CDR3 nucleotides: TGCAGCGGGCGGACAGCCCAAGAGACCCAGTACTTC.

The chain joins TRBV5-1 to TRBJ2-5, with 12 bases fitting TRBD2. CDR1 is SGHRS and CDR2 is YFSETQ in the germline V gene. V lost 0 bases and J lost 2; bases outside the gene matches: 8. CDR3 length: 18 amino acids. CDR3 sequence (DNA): TGCGCCAGCAGCTTGGCTAACGCAGGACTAGCGGGACAAGAGACCCAGTACTTC. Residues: CASSLANAGLAGQETQYF.

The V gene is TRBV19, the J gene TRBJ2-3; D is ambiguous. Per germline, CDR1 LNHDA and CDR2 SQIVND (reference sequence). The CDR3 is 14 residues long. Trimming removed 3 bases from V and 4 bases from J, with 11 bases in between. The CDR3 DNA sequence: TGTGCCAGTAGTATGAGGTGGCTTGCAGATACGCAGTATTTT. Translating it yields CASSMRWLADTQYF.

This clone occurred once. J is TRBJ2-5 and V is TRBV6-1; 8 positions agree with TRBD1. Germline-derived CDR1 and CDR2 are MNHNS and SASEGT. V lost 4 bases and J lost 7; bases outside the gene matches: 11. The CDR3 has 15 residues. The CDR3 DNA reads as TGTGCCAGCAGTGCCGCAGGGGGCCCTCAGGGGACCCAGTACTTC. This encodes CASSAAGGPQGTQYF.

CDR3 sequence (DNA): TGTGCCAGCAGTTTATTGGTTGAACTAGCTCTCCACAATGAGCAGTTCTTC. It is translated as CASSLLVELALHNEQFF. The V and J genes are TRBV27 and TRBJ2-1, with a weak D call TRBD2 (6 bases). V lost 1 base and J 5 bases, leaving 18 bases between the germline ends. The CDR3 is made up of 17 amino acids. Germline V gene sequence: CDR1 MNHEY, CDR2 SMNVEV (reference sequence).

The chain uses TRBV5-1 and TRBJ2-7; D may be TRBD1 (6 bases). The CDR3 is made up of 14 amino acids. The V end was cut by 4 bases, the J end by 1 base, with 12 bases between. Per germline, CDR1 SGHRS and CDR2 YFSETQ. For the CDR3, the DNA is TGCGCCAGCAGCCCCCAGGGGTCATCCTACGAGCAGTACTTC. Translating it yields CASSPQGSSYEQYF.

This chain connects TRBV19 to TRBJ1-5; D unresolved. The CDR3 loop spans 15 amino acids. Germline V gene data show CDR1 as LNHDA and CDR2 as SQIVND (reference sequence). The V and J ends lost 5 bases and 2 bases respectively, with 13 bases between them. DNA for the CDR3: TGTGCCAGTAGTCTTACGGGAGTGGGCAATCAGCCCCAGCATTTT. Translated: CASSLTGVGNQPQHF.

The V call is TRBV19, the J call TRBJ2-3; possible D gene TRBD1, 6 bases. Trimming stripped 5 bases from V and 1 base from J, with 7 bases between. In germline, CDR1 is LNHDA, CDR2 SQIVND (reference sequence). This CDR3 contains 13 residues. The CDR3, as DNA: TGTGCCAGTAGTTACAGGGGCACAGATACGCAGTATTTT. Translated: CASSYRGTDTQYF.

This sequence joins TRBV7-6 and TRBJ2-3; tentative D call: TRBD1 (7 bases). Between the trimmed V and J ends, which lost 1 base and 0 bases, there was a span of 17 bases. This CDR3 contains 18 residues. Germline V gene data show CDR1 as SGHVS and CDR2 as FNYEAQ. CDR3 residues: CASSLEVGGGYSTDTQYF. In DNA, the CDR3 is TGTGCCAGCAGCTTAGAGGTTGGAGGGGGCTATAGCACAGATACGCAGTATTTT.

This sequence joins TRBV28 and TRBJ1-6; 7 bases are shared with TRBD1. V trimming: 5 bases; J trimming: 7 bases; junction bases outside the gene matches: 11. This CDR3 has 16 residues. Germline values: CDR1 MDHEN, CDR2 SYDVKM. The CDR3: CASSLPGTDLNSPLHF. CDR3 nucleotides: TGTGCCAGCAGTCTCCCCGGGACAGACCTAAATTCACCCCTCCACTTT.

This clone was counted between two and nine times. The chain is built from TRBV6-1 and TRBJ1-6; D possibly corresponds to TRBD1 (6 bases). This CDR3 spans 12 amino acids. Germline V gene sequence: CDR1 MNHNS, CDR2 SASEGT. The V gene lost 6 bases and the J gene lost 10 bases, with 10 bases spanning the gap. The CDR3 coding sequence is TGTGCCAGCAGGTACAGGGAATCACCCCTCCACTTT. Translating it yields CASRYRESPLHF.

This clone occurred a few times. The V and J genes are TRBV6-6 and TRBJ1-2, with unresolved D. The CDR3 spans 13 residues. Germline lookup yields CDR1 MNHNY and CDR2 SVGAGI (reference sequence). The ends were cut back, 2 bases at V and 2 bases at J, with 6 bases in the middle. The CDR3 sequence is CASSYKRNYGYTF. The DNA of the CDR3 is TGTGCCAGCAGTTACAAGCGGAACTATGGCTACACCTTC.

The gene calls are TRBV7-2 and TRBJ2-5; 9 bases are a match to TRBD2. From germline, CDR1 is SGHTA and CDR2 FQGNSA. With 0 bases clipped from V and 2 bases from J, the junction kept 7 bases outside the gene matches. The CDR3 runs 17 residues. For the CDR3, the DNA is TGTGCCAGCAGCTTAGCCCACTCTAGCGGGGCTCAAGAGACCCAGTACTTC. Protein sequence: CASSLAHSSGAQETQYF.

Here the CDR3 reads CASNSPGPSRNTGELFF. DNA for the CDR3: TGCGCCAGCAACTCCCCAGGGCCCTCCCGGAACACCGGGGAGCTGTTTTTT. The rearrangement uses TRBV5-1 and TRBJ2-2, with D possibly TRBD1 on 5 matching bases. Trimming stripped 6 bases from V and 1 base from J, with 19 bases between. Germline CDR1 is SGHRS and CDR2 is YFSETQ. This CDR3 has 17 residues.

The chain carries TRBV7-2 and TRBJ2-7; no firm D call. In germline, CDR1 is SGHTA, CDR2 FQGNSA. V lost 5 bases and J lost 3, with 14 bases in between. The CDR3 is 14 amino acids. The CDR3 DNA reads TGTGCCAGCAGCCTCACAACAAACCACTACGAGCAGTACTTC. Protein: CASSLTTNHYEQYF.

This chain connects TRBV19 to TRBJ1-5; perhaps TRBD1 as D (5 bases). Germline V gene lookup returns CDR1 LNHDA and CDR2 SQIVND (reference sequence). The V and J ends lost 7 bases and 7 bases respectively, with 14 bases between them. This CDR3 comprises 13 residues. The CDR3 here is CASNKGPTQPQHF. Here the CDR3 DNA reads TGTGCCAGTAACAAGGGGCCGACCCAGCCCCAGCATTTT.

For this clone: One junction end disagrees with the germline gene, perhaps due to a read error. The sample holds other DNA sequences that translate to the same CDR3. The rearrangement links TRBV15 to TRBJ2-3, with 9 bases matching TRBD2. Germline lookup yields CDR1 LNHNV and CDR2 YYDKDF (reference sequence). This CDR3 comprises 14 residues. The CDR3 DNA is TGTGCCACCAGCAGTCTAGCGGGGACAGATACTCAGTATTTT. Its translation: CATSSLAGTDTQYF.

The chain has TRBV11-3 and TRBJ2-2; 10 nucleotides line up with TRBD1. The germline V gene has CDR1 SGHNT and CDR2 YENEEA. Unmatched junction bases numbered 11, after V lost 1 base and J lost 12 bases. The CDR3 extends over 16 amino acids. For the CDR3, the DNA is TGTGCCAGCAGCTTAGTGGGACAGGGGCCCGGGACGAAGCTGTTTTTT. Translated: CASSLVGQGPGTKLFF.